The 8 T cell receptor beta chains below come from one sample, sequenced in a study of identifying expanded T cells in peripheral blood. TCRdb's copy holds only in-frame clones and misses some; the assay was immunoSEQ multiplex PCR. The profile shows about 91,000 clones, approximately 89% of them singletons. Sample: blood. Source of these receptors: a person aged 18 to 75 in good health.

Turning to this clone: One junction end disagrees with the germline gene, perhaps due to a read error. The genes are TRBV27 and TRBJ1-1; D ambiguous. The germline V gene has CDR1 MNHEY and CDR2 SMNVEV (reference sequence). CDR3 length: 13 amino acids. This CDR3 reads CASNLFLNTEAFF. In nucleotides, the CDR3 is TGTGCCAGCAATTTATTCTTGAACACTGAAGCTTTCTTT.

The CDR3 protein is CASSIGGELVRPTDTQYF. The CDR3 bases are TGTGCCAGTAGTATAGGGGGGGAACTAGTCCGTCCCACAGATACGCAGTATTTT. The chain couples TRBV19 to TRBJ2-3; tentatively, D is TRBD2 (6 bases). Germline CDR1 and CDR2: LNHDA and SQIVND (reference sequence). The CDR3 consists of 18 residues. V lost 1 base and J lost 2, with 19 bases in between.

This clone has only one observation. The chain recombines TRBV5-4 with TRBJ1-3, with D uncertain. Trimming stripped 2 bases from V and 5 bases from J, with 8 bases between. Germline V gives CDR1 SGHNT, CDR2 YYREEE (reference sequence). The CDR3 has 13 residues. CDR3 region: CASSFETRNTIYF. CDR3 nucleotide sequence: TGTGCCAGCAGCTTCGAGACCAGAAACACCATATATTTT.

The chain has TRBV6-5 and TRBJ1-1; tentative D call: TRBD1 (5 bases). V lost 2 bases and J lost 9, with 13 bases in between. This CDR3 contains 13 residues. Germline CDR1 is MNHEY and CDR2 is SVGAGI. The CDR3 loop is CASSYKATVKAFF. DNA of the CDR3: TGTGCCAGCAGTTACAAGGCGACAGTTAAAGCTTTCTTT.

This clone was counted once. CDR3 DNA sequence: TGTGCCAGCAGTTTGGGCCGAGGGCTGGATCAGCCCCAGCATTTT. Its translation is CASSLGRGLDQPQHF. The chain couples TRBV27 to TRBJ1-5, with unresolved D. V dropped 3 bases and J dropped 5 bases, with 14 bases sitting between them. The CDR3 has 15 residues. Germline CDR1 reads MNHEY; CDR2 reads SMNVEV (reference sequence).

The chain carries TRBV7-2 and TRBJ2-1, with 9 bases fitting TRBD2. The CDR3 totals 13 residues. The germline V gene encodes CDR1 SGHTA and CDR2 FQGNSA. Here the CDR3 reads CASTSGTYNEQFF. The CDR3 DNA reads as TGTGCTTCGACTAGCGGCACCTACAATGAGCAGTTCTTC.

This chain uses TRBV9 with TRBJ2-3; D is unresolved. Trimming cost V 1 base and J 0 bases, with 12 bases left between them. Per the germline V gene, CDR1 is SGDLS and CDR2 is YYNGEE. This CDR3 is built from 16 residues. The CDR3 DNA sequence: TGTGCCAGCAGCGTAAGGGCTGTAGCTAGCACAGATACGCAGTATTTT. It yields the protein CASSVRAVASTDTQYF.

This sequence joins TRBV9 and TRBJ1-5; D is ambiguous. Germline CDR1 SGDLS, CDR2 YYNGEE. The germline V and J ends were trimmed by 4 bases and 7 bases, with 15 bases remaining between them. This CDR3 region has 14 residues. The CDR3 DNA follows: TGTGCCAGCAGCTCGTCGGGTTCGGAGCAGCCCCAGCATTTT. This gives the protein CASSSSGSEQPQHF.